Shown below are 3 T cell receptor beta chains from a single sample sequenced in a study of blood T cell repertoires in COVID-19. Repertoires were generated with immunoSEQ multiplex PCR, while TCRdb's copy carries only in-frame clones and drops some. Among some 390,000 clones, 85% to 90% were seen once, and the ten largest hold about 1.7%. Input material: PBMCs or T cells enriched from blood (not recorded which). All receptors come from a woman in her thirties who had recovered from COVID-19.

This chain links TRBV2 with TRBJ1-1; D remains ambiguous. The CDR3 runs to 15 residues. CDR1 and CDR2 from the germline V gene are SNHLY and FYNNEI. Trimming left V 6 bases short and J 1 base short, with 15 bases between. The CDR3, as DNA: TGTGCCAGCAGCCAAGACAACACATGGAACACTGAAGCTTTCTTT. Amino acids: CASSQDNTWNTEAFF.

The gene calls are TRBV4-3 and TRBJ1-5; D not resolved. Germline assignment: CDR1 LGHNA and CDR2 YSLEER. The CDR3 extends over 15 amino acids. Trimming left V 3 bases short and J 2 bases short, with 11 bases between. DNA for the CDR3: TGCGCCAGCAGCCAGGTATACGGGGGCAATCAGCCCCAGCATTTT. Its protein product is CASSQVYGGNQPQHF.

The chain couples TRBV6-2 or TRBV6-3 to TRBJ2-1, with TRBD2 matching over 8 bases. CDR1 is MNHEY and CDR2 is SVGEGT in the germline V gene. The length of the CDR3 is 15 residues. Unmatched junction bases numbered 4, after V lost 0 bases and J lost 6 bases. This chain's CDR3 is CASSYSPGTSNEQFF. CDR3 nucleotide sequence: TGTGCCAGCAGTTACTCTCCCGGGACTAGCAATGAGCAGTTCTTC.